This T cell receptor (beta chain) was obtained from a study of tumor-infiltrating lymphocytes in primary liver carcinoma (TCRdb year 2017). Regarding the study in general: The five patients, three men and two women aged 30 to 69 years, had hepatocellular carcinoma (four) or combined HCC and intrahepatic cholangiocarcinoma (one). The tumors of the five patients were staged as T1-T3 N0M0, with maximum diameters ranging from roughly 4 to 10 cm. Each sample produced about 3.5 to 7.5 million productive TCRbeta reads, and read depth showed no significant difference between tissue types. The study combined TCRbeta repertoire sequencing, expression microarrays and whole-exome sequencing across five regions of each liver tumor, with adjacent normal tissue and blood. A total of approximately 35 specimens from 5 patients underwent TCRbeta repertoire sequencing, comprising 25 tumor regions, 5 adjacent noncancerous liver tissues and 5 peripheral blood samples. The 20 to 25 tumor region samples were profiled with Agilent mRNA microarrays so that TCRbeta repertoire diversity could be related to the local molecular phenotype. Technical replicate repertoires showed high reproducibility, with mean shared-clone rates approximately 0.89 and correlation coefficients above 0.95.

Using a constant-region primer and ProtoScript II reverse transcriptase, TCRbeta-specific cDNA was reverse-transcribed from 500 ng total RNA. Construction of the TCRbeta libraries relied on three nested rounds of multiplex PCR, following a slightly modified ARM-PCR procedure. Each of the first two PCR rounds ran for approximately 9 cycles using multiplex TRBV1-TRBV30 forward primers together with a Cbeta reverse primer. Sample barcodes and Illumina adapters were attached in a final 25-cycle PCR using Deep VentR polymerase. Before sequencing, amplicons of 200-500 bp were gel-purified using a QIAquick gel extraction kit. An Illumina HiSeq 2500 was used to sequence the TCRbeta amplicons with 250-bp paired-end reads. The published analysis was carried out like this. Reads were quality-trimmed with Trimmomatic v0.33, and paired reads were merged with FLASH v1.2.11 to recover full CDR3 sequences. MiGEC v1.2.1b assigned V, D and J germline segments to the rearranged TCRbeta sequences. Clonotype statistics and Shannon-Wiener diversity indices were calculated with VDJtools v1.0.0. To cut down on sampling bias, every analysis after diversity analysis relied on just the 250 most abundant clonotypes from each sample. TCRdb passed the public sequencing reads through fastp at Q25 and MiXCR, retaining productive beta sequences. Duplicate CDR3 protein sequences are folded into a single record with the most common DNA and genes. V and J calls and clone size were set by TCRdb, not the authors. For this sample there are about 130,000 distinct CDR3 sequences; roughly three fifths appear just once. The ten largest clonotypes hold about 8% of the sample.

Points the paper makes about the study in general: Comparison of CD4+ and CD8+ T cell repertoires was precluded by the use of bulk unsorted samples. Consistent with antigen-driven expansion, pairs of tumor regions showed higher repertoire overlap (mean roughly 36%) than either tumor-adjacent pairs (approximately 17%) or tumor-blood pairs (around 15%). The top 250 clones accounted for a significantly greater share of the repertoire in tumors than in blood (p = 0.039). Only the TCR beta chain was sequenced, so true repertoire diversity is likely underestimated because unpaired alpha chains were not captured. Just about 8-25% of top clones turned up in all five regions of a tumor, which suggests spatial heterogeneity among tumor-infiltrating T cells. With just 4 or 5 patients in the study, the authors point out that the findings should be validated in a larger study.

Without any cell sorting, total RNA and DNA were co-extracted from 20-30 mg of bulk tissue using the AllPrep DNA/RNA mini kit. Between late 2015 and 2016, 4 or 5 patients in China with histopathologically diagnosed primary liver carcinoma had surgical resection. At the time of sampling, the patients were treatment-naive and had chronic HBV infection. Each tumor was sampled at five spatially separated regions: the superior, inferior, left-lateral and right-lateral poles and the tumor centre. Histological examination found more than 80% viable tumor cells in every tumor sample. Fresh tumor and adjacent tissue pieces were bisected; one half was stored in RNAlater at -80°C, the other sent for histology. The CDR3 starts with the cysteine, ends with the phenylalanine, and has 15 residues. The CDR3 DNA has 45 bases and is translated from base 1. The V end loses 3 bases and the J end loses 10 bases, and a stretch of 16 bases separates them. CDR1 is given as SGHVS and CDR2 as FQNEAQ, both from the germline V gene.

This clonotype was seen ten or more times. Its antigen target is currently unknown. The input lacks base qualities; no much larger clone sits a single base away. Source material: liver tumor tissue from sampling region 3. The sample's cell subset or site label, decoded: tumor region T3, left-lateral pole. This clonotype originated in a woman in her sixties or seventies with primary liver carcinoma and hepatitis B virus infection. This chain joins TRBV7-8 to TRBJ1-6; no D segment can be confidently identified. The nucleotide sequence is given as TGTGCCAGCAGCTTTCGGGGTGGGCTCAGATCACCCCTCCACTTT. Its translation is CASSFRGGLRSPLHF.